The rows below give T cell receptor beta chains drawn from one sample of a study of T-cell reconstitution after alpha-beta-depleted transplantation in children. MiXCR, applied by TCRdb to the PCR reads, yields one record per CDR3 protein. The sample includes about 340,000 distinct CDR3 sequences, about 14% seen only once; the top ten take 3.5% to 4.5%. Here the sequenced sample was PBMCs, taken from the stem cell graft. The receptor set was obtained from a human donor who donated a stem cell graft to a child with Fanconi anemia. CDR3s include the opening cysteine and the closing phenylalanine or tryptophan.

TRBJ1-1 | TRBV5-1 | CASSPSAANTEAFF
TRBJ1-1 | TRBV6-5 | CASSRGQSNTEAFF
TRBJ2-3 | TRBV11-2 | CASTLYGVGNSDTQYF
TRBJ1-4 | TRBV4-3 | CASSPRRTGGLFF
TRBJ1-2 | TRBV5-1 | CASGAGTSFIGYTF
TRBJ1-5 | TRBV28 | CASSPVPGNQPQHF
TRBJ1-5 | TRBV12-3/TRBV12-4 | CASSFRNQPQHF
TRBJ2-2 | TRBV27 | CASRAGTRNTGELFF
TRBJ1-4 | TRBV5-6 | CASSFTVGSGEKLFF
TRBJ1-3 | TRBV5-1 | CASSPWQATSSGNTIYF
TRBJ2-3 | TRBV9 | CASSVGGSTDTQYF
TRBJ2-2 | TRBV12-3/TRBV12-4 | CASSLGGIVRTWTGELFF
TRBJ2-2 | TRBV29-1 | CSVGVREGGELFF
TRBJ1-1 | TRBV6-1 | CASRAAVTEAFF
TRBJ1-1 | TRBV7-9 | CASSFSQNTEAFF
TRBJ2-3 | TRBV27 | CASSLSGWGSTQYF
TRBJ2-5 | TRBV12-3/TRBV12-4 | CASSLSLEETQYF
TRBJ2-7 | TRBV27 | CASSLSLAGGLEQYF
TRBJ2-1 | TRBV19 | CASSMMIYNEQFF
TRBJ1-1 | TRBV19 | CASSIRDRVEAFF
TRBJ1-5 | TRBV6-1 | CASSTGDPNQPQHF
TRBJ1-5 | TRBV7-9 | CASSYDWEDEPQHF
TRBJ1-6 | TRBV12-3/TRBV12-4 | CASSGQFYNSPLHF
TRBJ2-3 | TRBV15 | CATSSRNAASPTDTQYF
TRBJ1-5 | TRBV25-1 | CASSAGGPQHF
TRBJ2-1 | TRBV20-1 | CSATSRRTGADEQFF
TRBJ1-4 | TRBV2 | CASSEQSATNEKLFF
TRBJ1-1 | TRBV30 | CAWSQEGGAFF
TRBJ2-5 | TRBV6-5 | CASSYIGGEDQETQYF
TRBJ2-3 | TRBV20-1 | CSATGGAVVNTQYF
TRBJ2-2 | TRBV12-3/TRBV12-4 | CASSPGTAGELFF
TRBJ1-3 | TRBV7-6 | CASSLGNVLTSSGNTTYF
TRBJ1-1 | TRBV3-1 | CASSHTTGGRIEAFF
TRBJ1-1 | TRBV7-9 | CASSLLSSEAFF
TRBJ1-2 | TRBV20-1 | CSAERGGYTF
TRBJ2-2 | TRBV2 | CASSTPYTGELFF
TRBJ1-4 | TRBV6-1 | CASYSDRGEKLFF
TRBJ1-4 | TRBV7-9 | CASSPRQGTATNEKLFF
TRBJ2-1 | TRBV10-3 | CAISEAGTSGFEQFF
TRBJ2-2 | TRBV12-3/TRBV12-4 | CASSWSGELFF
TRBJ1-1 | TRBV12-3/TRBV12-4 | CASNRQGTYTEAFF
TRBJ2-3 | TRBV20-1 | CSANAGTSGGAAQYF
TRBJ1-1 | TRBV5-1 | CASSLAGAVAFF
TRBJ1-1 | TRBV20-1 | CSASNGGHITEAFF
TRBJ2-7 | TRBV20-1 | CSARDPRVSNEQYF
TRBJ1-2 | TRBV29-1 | CSVDPGYTF
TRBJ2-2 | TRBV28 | CASRKLNTGELFF
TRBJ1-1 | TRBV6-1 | CASSKRSGAGILRSTEAFF
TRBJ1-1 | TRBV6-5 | CASSYNGNTEAFF
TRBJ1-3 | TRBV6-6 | CASTPGGSGNTIYF
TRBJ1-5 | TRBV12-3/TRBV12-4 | CASTPGERPQHF